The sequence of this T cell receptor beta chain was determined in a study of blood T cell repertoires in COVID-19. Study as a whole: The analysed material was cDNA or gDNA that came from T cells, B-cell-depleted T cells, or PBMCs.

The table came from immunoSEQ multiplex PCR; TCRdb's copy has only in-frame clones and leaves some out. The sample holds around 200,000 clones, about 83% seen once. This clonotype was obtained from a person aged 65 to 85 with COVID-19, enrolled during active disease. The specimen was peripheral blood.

In DNA, the CDR3 is TGTGCCAGTAGTATCGTGGGACAGGGTGAGGTGGAAGCTTTCTTT. It is translated as CASSIVGQGEVEAFF. V gene TRBV19 combines with J gene TRBJ1-1; 9 positions match TRBD1. CDR1 is LNHDA, CDR2 SQIVND, per germline (reference sequence). The CDR3 runs 15 residues. V gave up 3 bases and J gave up 8 bases; unmatched junction bases: 10.